This TCR beta chain was sequenced during a study of cytomegalovirus exposure and HLA in healthy donors. Study-level findings and limits: Accurate prediction of HLA-A and HLA-B alleles (for most subjects) was reportedly achieved from TCR beta sequences. Rarity characterized most TCR sequences, yet some public TCRs appeared in many donors.

60 Vbeta and 13 Jbeta primers were used in PCR. The protocol was immunoSEQ multiplex PCR, while the TCRdb copy is restricted to in-frame clones and leaves out a portion. This table holds approximately 170,000 clones, over 70% found once. In the case of this clone: The antigen is undetermined.

The clonotype was recovered from a woman between 40 and 50 years old in good health and CMV-seropositive. Sequencing used PBMCs.

This chain's CDR3 is CASSFGTPNEKLFF. CDR3 coding DNA: TGTGCCAGTAGTTTCGGGACTCCGAATGAAAAACTGTTTTTT. The V call is TRBV19, the J call TRBJ1-4; tentatively, D is TRBD1 (5 bases). Germline loops: CDR1 LNHDA, CDR2 SQIVND (reference sequence). V lost 5 bases and J 5 bases, leaving 12 bases between the germline ends. This CDR3 is built from 14 residues.